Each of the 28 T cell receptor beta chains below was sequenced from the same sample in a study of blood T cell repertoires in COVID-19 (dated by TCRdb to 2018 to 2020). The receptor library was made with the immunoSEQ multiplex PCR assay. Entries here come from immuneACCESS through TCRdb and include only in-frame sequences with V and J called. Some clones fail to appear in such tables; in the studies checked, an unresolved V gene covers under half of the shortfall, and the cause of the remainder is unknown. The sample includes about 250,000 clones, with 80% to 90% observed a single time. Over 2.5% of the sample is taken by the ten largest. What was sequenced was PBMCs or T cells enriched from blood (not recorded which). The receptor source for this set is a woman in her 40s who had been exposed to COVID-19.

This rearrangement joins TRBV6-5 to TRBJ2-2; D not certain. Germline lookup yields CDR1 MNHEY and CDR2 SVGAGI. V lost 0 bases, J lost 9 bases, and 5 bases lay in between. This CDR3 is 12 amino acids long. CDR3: CASSYSERELFF. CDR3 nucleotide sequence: TGTGCCAGCAGTTACTCGGAGAGGGAGCTGTTTTTT.

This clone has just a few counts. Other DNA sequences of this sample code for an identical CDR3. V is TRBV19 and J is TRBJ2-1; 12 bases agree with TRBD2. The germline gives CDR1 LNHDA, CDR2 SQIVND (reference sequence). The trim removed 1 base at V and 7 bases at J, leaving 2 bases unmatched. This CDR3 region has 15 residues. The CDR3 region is CASSIGLAGGNEQFF. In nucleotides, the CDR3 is TGTGCCAGTAGTATAGGGCTAGCGGGGGGGAATGAGCAGTTCTTC.

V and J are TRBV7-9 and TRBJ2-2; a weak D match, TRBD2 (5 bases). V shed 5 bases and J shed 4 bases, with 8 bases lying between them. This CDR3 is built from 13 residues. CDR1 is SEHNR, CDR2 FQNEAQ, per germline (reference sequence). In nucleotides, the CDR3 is TGTGCCAGCAGCCCCGAGGGCACCGGGGAGCTGTTTTTT. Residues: CASSPEGTGELFF.

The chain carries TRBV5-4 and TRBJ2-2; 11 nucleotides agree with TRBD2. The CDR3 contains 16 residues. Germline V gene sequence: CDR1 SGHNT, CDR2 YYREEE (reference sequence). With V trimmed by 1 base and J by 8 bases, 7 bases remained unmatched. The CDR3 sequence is CASSLLTSGGRGELFF. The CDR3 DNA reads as TGTGCCAGCAGCTTGCTTACTAGCGGGGGTCGGGGGGAGCTGTTTTTT.

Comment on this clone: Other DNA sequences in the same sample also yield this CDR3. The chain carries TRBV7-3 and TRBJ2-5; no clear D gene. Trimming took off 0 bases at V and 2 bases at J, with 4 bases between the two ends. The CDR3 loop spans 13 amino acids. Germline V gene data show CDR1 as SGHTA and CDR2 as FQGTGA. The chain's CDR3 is CASSLTRQETQYF. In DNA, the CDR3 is TGTGCCAGCAGCTTAACTCGGCAAGAGACCCAGTACTTC.

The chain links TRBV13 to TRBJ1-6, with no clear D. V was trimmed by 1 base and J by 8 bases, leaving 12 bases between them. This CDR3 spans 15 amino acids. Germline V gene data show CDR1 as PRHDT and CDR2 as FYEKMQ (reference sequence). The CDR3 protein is CASSLEAANYSPLHF. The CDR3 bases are TGTGCCAGCAGCTTAGAGGCAGCGAACTATTCACCCCTCCACTTT.

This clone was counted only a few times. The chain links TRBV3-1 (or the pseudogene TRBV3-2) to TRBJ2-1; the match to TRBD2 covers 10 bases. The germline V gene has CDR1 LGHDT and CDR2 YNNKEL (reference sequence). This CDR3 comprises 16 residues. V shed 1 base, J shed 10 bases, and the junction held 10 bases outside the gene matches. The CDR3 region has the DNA TGTGCCAGCAGCCAAGGAGTCAGGACTAGCGGAGAAGAGCAGTTCTTC. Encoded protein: CASSQGVRTSGEEQFF.

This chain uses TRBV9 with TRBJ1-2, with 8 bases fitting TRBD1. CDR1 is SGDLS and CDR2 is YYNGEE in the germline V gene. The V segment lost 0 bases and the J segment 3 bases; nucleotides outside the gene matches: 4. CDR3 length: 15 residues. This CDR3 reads CASSVAQGADYGYTF. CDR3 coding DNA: TGTGCCAGCAGCGTAGCCCAGGGGGCTGACTATGGCTACACCTTC.

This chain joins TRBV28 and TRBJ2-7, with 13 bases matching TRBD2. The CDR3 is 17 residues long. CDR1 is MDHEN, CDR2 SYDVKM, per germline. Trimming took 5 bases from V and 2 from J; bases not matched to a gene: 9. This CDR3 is CASSRIETSGRAYEQYV. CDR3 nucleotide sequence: TGTGCCAGCAGTCGAATCGAAACTAGCGGGAGGGCCTACGAGCAGTACGTC.

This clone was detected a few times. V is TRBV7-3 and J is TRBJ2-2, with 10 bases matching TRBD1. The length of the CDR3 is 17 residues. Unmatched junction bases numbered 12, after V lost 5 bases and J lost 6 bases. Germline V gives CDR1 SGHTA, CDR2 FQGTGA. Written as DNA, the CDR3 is TGTGCCAGCAGCCAATCGCCGGGACAGGGGACCGCCGGGGAGCTGTTTTTT. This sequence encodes CASSQSPGQGTAGELFF.

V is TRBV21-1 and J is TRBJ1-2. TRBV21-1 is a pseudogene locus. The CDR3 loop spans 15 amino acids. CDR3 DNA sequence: TGTGCCAGCAGCGCCCTAAACCGGGAGAACTATGGCTACACCTTC. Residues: CASSALNRENYGYTF.

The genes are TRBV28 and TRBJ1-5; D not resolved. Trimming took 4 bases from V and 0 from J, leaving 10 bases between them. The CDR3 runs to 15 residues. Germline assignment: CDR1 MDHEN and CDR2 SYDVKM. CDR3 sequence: CASSSYSNSNQPQHF. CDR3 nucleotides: TGTGCCAGCAGTTCGTACAGCAATAGCAATCAGCCCCAGCATTTT.

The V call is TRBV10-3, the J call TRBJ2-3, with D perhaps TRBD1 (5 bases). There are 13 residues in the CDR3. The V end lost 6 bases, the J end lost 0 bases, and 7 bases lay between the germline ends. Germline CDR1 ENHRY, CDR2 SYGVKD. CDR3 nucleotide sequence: TGTGCCATCAGCAGGACAAGCACAGATACGCAGTATTTT. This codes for CAISRTSTDTQYF.

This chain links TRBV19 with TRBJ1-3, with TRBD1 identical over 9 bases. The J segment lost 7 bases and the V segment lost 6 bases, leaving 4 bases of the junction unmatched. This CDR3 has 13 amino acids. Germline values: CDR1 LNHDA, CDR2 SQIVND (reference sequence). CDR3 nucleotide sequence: TGTGCCAGTAGCGGGACAGGGCGGAACACCATATATTTT. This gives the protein CASSGTGRNTIYF.

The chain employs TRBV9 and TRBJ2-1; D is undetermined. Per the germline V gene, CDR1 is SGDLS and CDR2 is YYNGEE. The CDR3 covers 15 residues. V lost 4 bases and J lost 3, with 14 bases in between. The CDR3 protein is CASSHSLRDYNEQFF. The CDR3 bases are TGTGCCAGCAGCCATTCGTTGAGAGACTACAATGAGCAGTTCTTC.

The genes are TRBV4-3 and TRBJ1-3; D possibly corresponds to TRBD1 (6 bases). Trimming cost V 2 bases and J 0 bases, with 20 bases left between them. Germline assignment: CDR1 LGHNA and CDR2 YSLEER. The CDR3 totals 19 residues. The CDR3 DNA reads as TGCGCCAGCAGCCAAACTGCAGGGGCAGGAGTTTCCTCTGGAAACACCATATATTTT. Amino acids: CASSQTAGAGVSSGNTIYF.

DNA of the CDR3: TGCGCCAGCAGCCAAGATGGCAGGGGCCAGCCCCAGCATTTT. It translates to CASSQDGRGQPQHF. The chain links TRBV4-1 to TRBJ1-5, with D tentatively TRBD1 (6 bases). CDR1 MGHRA and CDR2 YSYEKL come from the germline V gene. V gave up 0 bases and J gave up 7 bases, with 10 bases separating them. The CDR3 sequence is 14 residues long.

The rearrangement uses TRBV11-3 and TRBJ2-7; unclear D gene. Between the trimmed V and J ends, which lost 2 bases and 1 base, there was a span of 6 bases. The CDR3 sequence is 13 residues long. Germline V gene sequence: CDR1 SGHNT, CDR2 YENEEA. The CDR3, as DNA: TGTGCCAGCAGCTTAACAGTATCCTACGAGCAGTACTTC. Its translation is CASSLTVSYEQYF.

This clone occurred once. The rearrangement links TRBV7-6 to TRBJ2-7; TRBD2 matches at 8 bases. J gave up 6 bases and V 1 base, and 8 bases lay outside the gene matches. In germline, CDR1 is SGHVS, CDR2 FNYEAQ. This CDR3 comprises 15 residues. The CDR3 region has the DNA TGTGCCAGCAGCTTAGGGTCGGGGGGGCAAGGCGAGCAGTACTTC. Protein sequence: CASSLGSGGQGEQYF. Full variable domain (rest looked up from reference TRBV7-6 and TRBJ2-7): GAGVSQSPRYKVTKRGQDVALRCDPISGHVSLYWYRQALGQGPEFLTYFNYEAQQDKSGLPNDRFSAERPEGSISTLTIQRTEQRDSAMYRCASSLGSGGQGEQYFGPGTRLTVT.

The CDR3 loop is CASSLVTNQETQYF. The CDR3, as DNA: TGTGCCAGCAGCTTAGTTACAAATCAAGAGACCCAGTACTTC. The chain joins TRBV11-2 to TRBJ2-5; no reliable D call. Trimming removed 1 base at V and 2 bases at J, with 8 bases between. This CDR3 comprises 14 residues. CDR1 SGHAT and CDR2 FQNNGV come from the germline V gene.

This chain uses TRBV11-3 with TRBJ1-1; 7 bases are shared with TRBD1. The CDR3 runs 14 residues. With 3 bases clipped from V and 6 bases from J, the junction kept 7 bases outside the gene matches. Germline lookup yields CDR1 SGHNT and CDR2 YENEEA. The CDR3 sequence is CASSFARGSAEAFF. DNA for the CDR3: TGTGCCAGCAGCTTCGCCAGGGGGTCTGCTGAAGCTTTCTTT.

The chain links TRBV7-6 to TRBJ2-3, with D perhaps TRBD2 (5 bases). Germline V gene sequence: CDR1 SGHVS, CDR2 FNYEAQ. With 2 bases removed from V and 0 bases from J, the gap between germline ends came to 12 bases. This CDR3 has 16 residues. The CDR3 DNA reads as TGTGCCAGCAGCTTAATCGGCGGGTTGAGCACAGATACGCAGTATTTT. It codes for CASSLIGGLSTDTQYF.

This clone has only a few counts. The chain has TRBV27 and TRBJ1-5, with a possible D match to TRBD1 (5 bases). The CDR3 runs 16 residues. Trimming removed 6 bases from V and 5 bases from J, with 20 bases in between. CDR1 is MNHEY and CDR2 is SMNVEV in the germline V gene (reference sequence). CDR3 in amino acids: CASSRIGAAHHQPQHF. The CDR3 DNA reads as TGTGCCAGCAGCAGGATTGGGGCAGCCCACCATCAGCCCCAGCATTTT.

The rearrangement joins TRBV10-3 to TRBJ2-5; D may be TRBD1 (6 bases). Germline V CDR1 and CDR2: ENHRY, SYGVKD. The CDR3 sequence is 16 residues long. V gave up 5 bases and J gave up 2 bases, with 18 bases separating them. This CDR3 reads CAISPNEGTLQETQYF. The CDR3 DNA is TGTGCCATCAGTCCAAACGAGGGGACACTTCAAGAGACCCAGTACTTC.

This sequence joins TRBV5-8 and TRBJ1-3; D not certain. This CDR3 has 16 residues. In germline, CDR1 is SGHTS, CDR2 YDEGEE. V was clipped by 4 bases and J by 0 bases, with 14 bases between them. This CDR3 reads CASSRSRVGSGNTIYF. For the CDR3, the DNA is TGTGCCAGCAGCCGTTCACGGGTTGGCTCTGGAAACACCATATATTTT. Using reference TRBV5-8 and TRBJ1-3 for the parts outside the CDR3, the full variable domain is EAGVTQSPTHLIKTRGQQATLRCSPISGHTSVYWYQQALGLGLQFLLWYDEGEERNRGNFPPRFSGRQFPNYSSELNVNALELEDSALYLCASSRSRVGSGNTIYFGEGSWLTVV.

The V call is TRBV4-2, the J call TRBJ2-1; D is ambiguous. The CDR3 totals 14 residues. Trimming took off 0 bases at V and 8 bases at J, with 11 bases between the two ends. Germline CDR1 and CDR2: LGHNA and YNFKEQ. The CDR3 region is CASSQDTQSDEQFF. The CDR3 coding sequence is TGTGCCAGCAGCCAAGATACACAATCCGATGAGCAGTTCTTC.

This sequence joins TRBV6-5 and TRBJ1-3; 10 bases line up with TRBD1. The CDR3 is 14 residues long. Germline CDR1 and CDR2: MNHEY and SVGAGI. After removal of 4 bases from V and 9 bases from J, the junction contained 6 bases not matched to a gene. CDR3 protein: CASSWGQGRGTIYF. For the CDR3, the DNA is TGTGCCAGCAGTTGGGGACAGGGGAGAGGCACCATATATTTT.

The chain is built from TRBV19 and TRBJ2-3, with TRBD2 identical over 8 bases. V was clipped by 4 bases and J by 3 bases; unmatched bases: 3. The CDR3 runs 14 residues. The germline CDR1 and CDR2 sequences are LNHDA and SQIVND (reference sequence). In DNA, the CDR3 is TGTGCCAGTAGTAGCGGCGGGAGGACAGATACGCAGTATTTT. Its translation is CASSSGGRTDTQYF.